These 4 T cell receptor beta chains came from one sample sequenced in a study of T cells in women clearing cervical HPV infection. The repertoire was sequenced with immunoSEQ multiplex PCR; TCRdb's copy has only in-frame clones and lacks some. This repertoire includes around 30,000 clones. Sequenced material: blood buffy coat. The origin of the receptors is a woman aged 18 to 69 with a cervical HPV16 infection that either progressed to CIN3+ or cleared (not recorded which).

With respect to this clone: Coverage ceases 3 residues before the CDR3 finishes, and the germline J gene fills in the end. The chain employs TRBV7-2 and TRBJ2-3; maybe TRBD1 (5 bases). This CDR3 has 15 amino acids. Per the germline V gene, CDR1 is SGHTA and CDR2 is FQGNSA. The chain's CDR3 is CASSRQKEAQETQYF. Partial CDR3 DNA: TGTGCCAGCAGCAGACAGAAGGAAGCCCAAGAGACG. The full variable domain, completed using reference TRBV7-2 and TRBJ2-3, is GAGVSQSPSNKVTEKGKDVELRCDPISGHTALYWYRQSLGQGLEFLIYFQGNSAPDKSGLPSDRFSAERTGGSVSTLTIQRTQQEDSAVYLCASSRQKEAQETQYFGPGTRLTVL.

The CDR3 reads CAWGLQTVGTEAFF. The CDR3 DNA, read in part, is TGTGCCTGGGGGCTTCAGACAGTGGGCACTGAA. The J gene is TRBJ1-1, the V gene TRBV30; possible D gene TRBD1, 5 bases. Read coverage stops 3 residues before the CDR3 terminus; the germline J gene supplies the remainder. Trimming left V 5 bases short and J 4 bases short, with 17 bases between. The CDR3 runs 14 residues. CDR1 and CDR2 (germline): GTSNPN, SVGIG (reference sequence).

For this clone: Coverage ceases 3 residues before the CDR3 finishes, and the germline J gene fills in the end. The chain has TRBV18 and TRBJ2-5; D is possibly TRBD1 (6 bases). CDR1 is KGHSH, CDR2 LQKENI, per germline. V was trimmed by 2 bases and J by 2 bases, leaving 12 bases between them. CDR3 length equals 15 residues. Here the CDR3 reads CASSPITGLQETQYF. The CDR3 DNA, read in part, is TGTGCCAGCTCACCAATAACAGGGTTACAAGAGACC.

As concerns this clone: The read ends 3 residues early relative to the CDR3; the germline J gene fills the gap. The chain has TRBV20-1 and TRBJ2-5; 7 bases match TRBD1. This CDR3 spans 17 amino acids. Germline CDR1 reads DFQATT; CDR2 reads SNEGSKA (reference sequence). Germline trimming cut 5 bases from V and 4 bases from J; bases unmatched to any gene: 19. Partial CDR3 DNA: TGCAGTGCTGGAAGTAGACAGGGCGGGTCGTGGGGAGAGACC. Amino acid sequence: CSAGSRQGGSWGET. The CDR3 in full is CSAGSRQGGSWGETQYF.